These 22 T cell receptor beta chains originate from one sample sequenced in a study of beta chain features in type 1 diabetes. The study reverse transcribed the entire isolated RNA, so it sequenced expressed TCRB transcripts. Clones were read by immunoSEQ multiplex PCR, and TCRdb kept only the in-frame ones, dropping some. In the table there are approximately 250,000 clones, 13% to 15% of which are singletons. Sequencing was performed on naive CD4+ T cells from blood. These receptors all stem from a woman in her forties in good health.

The rearrangement uses TRBV28 and TRBJ2-7; 7 bases line up with TRBD1. The trim removed 2 bases at V and 3 bases at J, leaving 7 bases unmatched. The CDR3 consists of 15 residues. Germline V CDR1 and CDR2: MDHEN, SYDVKM. CDR3 amino acids: CASSLSNRGSYEQYF. CDR3 sequence (DNA): TGTGCCAGCAGTTTAAGTAACAGGGGTAGCTACGAGCAGTACTTC.

The chain combines TRBV7-6 with TRBJ2-7; 9 nucleotides match TRBD1. The CDR3 has 15 residues. Germline trimming cut 0 bases from V and 7 bases from J; bases unmatched to any gene: 7. Germline V gene lookup returns CDR1 SGHVS and CDR2 FNYEAQ. Here the CDR3 DNA reads TGTGCCAGCAGCTTAGCGTCGGGACAGGGTCGGGAGCAGTACTTC. Protein product: CASSLASGQGREQYF.

This clone has a handful of counts. V and J are TRBV6-5 and TRBJ2-7; D may be TRBD2 (5 bases). Trimming removed 10 bases at V and 0 bases at J, with 13 bases between. Germline V gives CDR1 MNHEY, CDR2 SVGAGI. The CDR3 is 13 residues long. The CDR3 nucleotides are TGTGCCACCAAATCCGGGATCTCCTACGAGCAGTACTTC. This translates into CATKSGISYEQYF.

The DNA of the CDR3 is TGTGCCAGCAGCGACACCTACGAGCAGTACTTC. It translates to CASSDTYEQYF. The chain couples TRBV5-4 to TRBJ2-7, with no clear D. Per germline, CDR1 SGHNT and CDR2 YYREEE (reference sequence). The CDR3 loop spans 11 amino acids. With 4 bases removed from V and 2 bases from J, the gap between germline ends came to 4 bases.

The gene calls are TRBV9 and TRBJ1-1; no clear D. Germline V CDR1 and CDR2: SGDLS, YYNGEE. Trimming removed 5 bases at V and 0 bases at J, with 11 bases between. The CDR3 totals 14 residues. CDR3 protein: CASSLSLMNTEAFF. The DNA of the CDR3 is TGTGCCAGCAGTCTTAGCCTCATGAACACTGAAGCTTTCTTT.

The table lists this clone with a few counts. The chain uses TRBV5-4 and TRBJ2-7, with TRBD1 matching over 7 bases. The V and J ends lost 0 bases and 2 bases, in that order; junction bases with no gene match: 8. CDR3 length equals 16 residues. Germline V gives CDR1 SGHNT, CDR2 YYREEE (reference sequence). The CDR3 loop is CASSLEATGAPYEQYF. The CDR3 DNA reads TGTGCCAGCAGCTTGGAGGCTACAGGGGCACCCTACGAGCAGTACTTC.

The genes are TRBV7-9 and TRBJ1-5; TRBD1 is a possible D gene (5 bases). The CDR3 contains 15 residues. Per the germline V gene, CDR1 is SEHNR and CDR2 is FQNEAQ (reference sequence). The V and J ends lost 1 base and 4 bases respectively, with 11 bases between them. Written as DNA, the CDR3 is TGTGCCAGCAGCTTAGATGGGACTTCTAATCAGCCCCAGCATTTT. Its protein product is CASSLDGTSNQPQHF.

The chain is built from TRBV7-2 and TRBJ2-7; no clear D. From germline, CDR1 is SGHTA and CDR2 FQGNSA. With 1 base removed from V and 3 bases from J, the gap between germline ends came to 7 bases. CDR3 length equals 13 residues. The CDR3 DNA follows: TGTGCCAGCAGCTTAGGTCGAGGCTACGAGCAGTACTTC. It codes for CASSLGRGYEQYF.

This clone was seen a handful of times. The rearrangement links TRBV5-1 to TRBJ2-7; 8 bases line up with TRBD1. Trimming cost V 4 bases and J 3 bases; bases outside gene matches: 9. This CDR3 comprises 15 residues. Germline CDR1 reads SGHRS; CDR2 reads YFSETQ. In DNA form, the CDR3 reads TGCGCCAGCAGCCTCGGACAGGGAAGGCGCTACGAGCAGTACTTC. Its translation is CASSLGQGRRYEQYF.

The chain is built from TRBV6-5 and TRBJ2-5; 9 nucleotides match TRBD2. V gave up 10 bases and J gave up 4 bases; unmatched junction bases: 13. The CDR3 covers 15 residues. CDR1 is MNHEY and CDR2 is SVGAGI in the germline V gene. In nucleotides, the CDR3 is TGTGCCACCACTGCGGGAGGGAAGGGGTTAGAGACCCAGTACTTC. This translates into CATTAGGKGLETQYF.

This clone appeared a few times. This sequence joins TRBV11-2 and TRBJ1-1; D unclear. The CDR3 extends over 15 amino acids. V was clipped by 3 bases and J by 0 bases, with 11 bases between them. Per germline, CDR1 SGHAT and CDR2 FQNNGV. CDR3 bases: TGTGCCAGCAGCTTTGCACGGGGAATGAACACTGAAGCTTTCTTT. Its translation is CASSFARGMNTEAFF.

This clone was seen more than once but under ten times. The chain is built from TRBV6-6 and TRBJ1-4; D remains ambiguous. Trimming removed 5 bases from V and 7 bases from J, with 11 bases in between. The CDR3 loop spans 13 amino acids. Germline CDR1 and CDR2: MNHNY and SVGAGI (reference sequence). This CDR3 is CASSQQLAEKLFF. The CDR3 DNA reads TGTGCCAGCAGTCAACAGCTGGCTGAAAAACTGTTTTTT.

V usage is TRBV11-2 and J usage is TRBJ1-4; 7 nucleotides match TRBD1. This CDR3 is built from 16 residues. J lost 8 bases, V lost 4 bases, and 13 bases had no gene match. The germline gives CDR1 SGHAT, CDR2 FQNNGV. In DNA form, the CDR3 reads TGTGCCAGCAGCTCCTGGACAGGCGGTAAAAGGGAAAAACTGTTTTTT. This gives the protein CASSSWTGGKREKLFF.

This clone was seen a handful of times. CDR3: CASSLGQVGTDTQYF. The DNA for the CDR3 is TGCGCCAGCAGCCTCGGACAGGTGGGGACAGATACGCAGTATTTT. V is TRBV4-1 and J is TRBJ2-3; TRBD1 agrees at 7 bases. With 4 bases clipped from V and 3 bases from J, the junction kept 7 bases outside the gene matches. Germline loops: CDR1 MGHRA, CDR2 YSYEKL. The CDR3 spans 15 residues.

As DNA, the CDR3 is TGTGCCAGCAGCGTAGACTTGGACAGCTTCTACGAGCAGTACTTC. This gives the protein CASSVDLDSFYEQYF. The chain couples TRBV9 to TRBJ2-7; D perhaps matches TRBD1 (6 bases). The CDR3 is 15 amino acids. V lost 0 bases, J lost 3 bases, and 13 bases lay in between. Germline values: CDR1 SGDLS, CDR2 YYNGEE.

CDR3 sequence reads: CAISGRGTPDSPLHF. In DNA, the CDR3 is TGTGCCATCAGTGGTCGTGGGACACCGGATTCACCCCTCCACTTT. The V gene is TRBV10-3, the J gene TRBJ1-6, with D perhaps matching TRBD1 (6 bases). The germline V gene has CDR1 ENHRY and CDR2 SYGVKD. Trimming left V 4 bases short and J 8 bases short, with 15 bases between. The CDR3 contains 15 residues.

This clone was seen only a few times. The chain is built from TRBV5-6 and TRBJ2-3; 9 bases are shared with TRBD2. CDR1 is SGHDT and CDR2 is YYEEEE in the germline V gene. V lost 0 bases and J lost 2; bases outside the gene matches: 4. The CDR3 extends over 16 amino acids. This CDR3 is CASSLDPSGVTDTQYF. CDR3 coding DNA: TGTGCCAGCAGCTTGGATCCTAGCGGGGTCACAGATACGCAGTATTTT.

In its sample, this clone was seen a few times. The chain carries TRBV11-2 and TRBJ2-3; 10 nucleotides match TRBD1. This CDR3 has 17 amino acids. Germline trimming cut 4 bases from V and 1 base from J; bases unmatched to any gene: 8. CDR1 is SGHAT and CDR2 is FQNNGV in the germline V gene. CDR3: CASSSGTGTGGTDTQYF. The CDR3 DNA reads as TGTGCCAGCAGCTCCGGCACCGGGACAGGGGGCACAGATACGCAGTATTTT.

V gene TRBV19 combines with J gene TRBJ1-6; D ambiguous. V lost 0 bases and J lost 9, with 6 bases in between. Germline lookup yields CDR1 LNHDA and CDR2 SQIVND (reference sequence). The CDR3 runs to 13 residues. The CDR3 region has the DNA TGTGCCAGTAGTATAGAGGAGGGTTCACCCCTCCACTTT. This translates into CASSIEEGSPLHF. The whole variable domain, remainder taken from reference TRBV19 and TRBJ1-6, is DGGITQSPKYLFRKEGQNVTLSCEQNLNHDAMYWYRQDPGQGLRLIYYSQIVNDFQKGDIAEGYSVSREKKESFPLTVTSAQKNPTAFYLCASSIEEGSPLHFGNGTRLTVT.

On this clone: One end of the junction does not line up with germline, which may come from a read error. The chain couples TRBV7-2 to TRBJ2-7; a possible D gene is TRBD1 (6 bases). This CDR3 comprises 13 residues. Germline V lookup: CDR1 SGHTA, CDR2 FQGNSA. This chain's CDR3 is CASSRETGYEQYF. For the CDR3, the DNA is TGCGCCAGCAGCCGCGAGACAGGCTACGAGCAGTACTTC.

This clone was counted a few times. This rearrangement joins TRBV20-1 to TRBJ1-1; D unresolved. Germline CDR1 reads DFQATT; CDR2 reads SNEGSKA (reference sequence). This CDR3 has 11 amino acids. The ends were cut back, 1 base at V and 6 bases at J, with 6 bases in the middle. The CDR3 sequence is CSARVVSEAFF. CDR3 in DNA: TGCAGTGCTAGAGTTGTATCTGAAGCTTTCTTT.

This rearrangement joins TRBV6-5 to TRBJ2-3; D is unresolved. This CDR3 comprises 14 residues. The V gene lost 1 base and the J gene lost 0 bases, with 5 bases spanning the gap. Germline V gene data show CDR1 as MNHEY and CDR2 as SVGAGI. The CDR3 is CASSYFQSTDTQYF. The CDR3 nucleotides are TGTGCCAGCAGTTACTTTCAGAGCACAGATACGCAGTATTTT.